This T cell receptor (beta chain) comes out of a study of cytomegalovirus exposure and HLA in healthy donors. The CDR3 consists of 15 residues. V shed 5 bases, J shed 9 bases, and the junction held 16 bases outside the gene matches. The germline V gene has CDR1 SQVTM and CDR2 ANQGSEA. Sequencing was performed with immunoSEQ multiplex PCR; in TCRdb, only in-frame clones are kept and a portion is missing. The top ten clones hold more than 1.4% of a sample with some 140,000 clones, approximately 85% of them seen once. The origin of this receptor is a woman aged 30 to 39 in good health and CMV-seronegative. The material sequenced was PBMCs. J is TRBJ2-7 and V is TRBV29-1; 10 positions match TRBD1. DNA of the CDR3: TGCAGCGTTTGCGAACCGACAGGGGGCTCTATGGTGCAGTACTTC. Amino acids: CSVCEPTGGSMVQYF.